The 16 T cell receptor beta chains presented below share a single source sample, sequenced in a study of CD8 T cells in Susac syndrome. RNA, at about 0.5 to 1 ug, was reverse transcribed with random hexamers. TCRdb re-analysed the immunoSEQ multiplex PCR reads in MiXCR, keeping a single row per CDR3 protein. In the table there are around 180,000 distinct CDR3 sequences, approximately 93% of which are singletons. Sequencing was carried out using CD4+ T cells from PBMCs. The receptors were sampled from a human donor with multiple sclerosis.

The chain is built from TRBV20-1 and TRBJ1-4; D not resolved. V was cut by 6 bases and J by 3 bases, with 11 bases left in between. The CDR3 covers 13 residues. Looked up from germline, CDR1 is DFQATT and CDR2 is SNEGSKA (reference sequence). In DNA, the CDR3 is TGCAGTGCCAACCCGGCGCCTAATGAAAAACTGTTTTTT. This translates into CSANPAPNEKLFF.

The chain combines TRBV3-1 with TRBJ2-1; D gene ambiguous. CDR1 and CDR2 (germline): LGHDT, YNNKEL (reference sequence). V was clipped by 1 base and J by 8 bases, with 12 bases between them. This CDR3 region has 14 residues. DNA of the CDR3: TGTGCCAGCAGCCAAGCCCCCATCGGATATGAGCAGTTCTTC. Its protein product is CASSQAPIGYEQFF.

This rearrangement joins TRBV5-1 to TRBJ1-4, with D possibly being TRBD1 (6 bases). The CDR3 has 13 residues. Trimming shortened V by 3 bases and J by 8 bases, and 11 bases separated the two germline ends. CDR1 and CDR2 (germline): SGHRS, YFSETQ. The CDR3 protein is CASSSLTGEKLFF. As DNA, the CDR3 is TGCGCCAGCAGCTCCCTCACAGGGGAAAAACTGTTTTTT. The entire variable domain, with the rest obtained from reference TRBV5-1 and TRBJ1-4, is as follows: KAGVTQTPRYLIKTRGQQVTLSCSPISGHRSVSWYQQTPGQGLQFLFEYFSETQRNKGNFPGRFSGRQFSNSRSEMNVSTLELGDSALYLCASSSLTGEKLFFGSGTQLSVL.

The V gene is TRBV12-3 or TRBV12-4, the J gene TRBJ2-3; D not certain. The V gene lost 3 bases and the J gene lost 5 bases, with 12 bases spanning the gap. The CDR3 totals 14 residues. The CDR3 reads CASSFGMRQDTQYF. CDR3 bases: TGTGCCAGCAGTTTCGGCATGAGGCAAGATACGCAGTATTTT.

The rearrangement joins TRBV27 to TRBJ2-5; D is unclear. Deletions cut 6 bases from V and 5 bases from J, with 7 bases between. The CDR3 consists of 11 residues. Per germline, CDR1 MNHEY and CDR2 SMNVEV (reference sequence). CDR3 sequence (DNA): TGTGCCAGCAGGCCCAAGGAGACCCAGTACTTC. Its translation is CASRPKETQYF.

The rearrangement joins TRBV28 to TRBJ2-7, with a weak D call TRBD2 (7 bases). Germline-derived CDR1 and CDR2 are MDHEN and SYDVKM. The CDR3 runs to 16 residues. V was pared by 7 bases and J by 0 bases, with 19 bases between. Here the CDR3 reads CASTNGGQPHSYEQYF. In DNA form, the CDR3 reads TGTGCCAGCACTAACGGGGGGCAACCGCACTCCTACGAGCAGTACTTC.

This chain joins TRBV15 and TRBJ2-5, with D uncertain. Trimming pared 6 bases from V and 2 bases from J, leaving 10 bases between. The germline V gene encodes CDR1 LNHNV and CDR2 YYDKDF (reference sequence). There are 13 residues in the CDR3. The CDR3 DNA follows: TGTGCCACCAGAGGTCAAGGGCAAGAGACCCAGTACTTC. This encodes CATRGQGQETQYF.

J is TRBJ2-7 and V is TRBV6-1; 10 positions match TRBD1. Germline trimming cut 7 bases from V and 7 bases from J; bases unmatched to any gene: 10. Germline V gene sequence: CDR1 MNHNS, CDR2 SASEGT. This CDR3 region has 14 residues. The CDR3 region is CASIPRGTGVEQYF. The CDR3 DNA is TGTGCCAGCATCCCGAGGGGGACAGGGGTGGAGCAGTACTTC.

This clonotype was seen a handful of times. CDR3 DNA sequence: TGTGCCTGGAGTGTCGGGGTCCAAGAGACCCAGTACTTC. It is translated as CAWSVGVQETQYF. The genes are TRBV30 and TRBJ2-5, with D possibly being TRBD2 (5 bases). Between the trimmed V and J ends, which lost 0 bases and 1 base, there was a span of 6 bases. Germline CDR1 GTSNPN, CDR2 SVGIG (reference sequence). This CDR3 is 13 amino acids long.

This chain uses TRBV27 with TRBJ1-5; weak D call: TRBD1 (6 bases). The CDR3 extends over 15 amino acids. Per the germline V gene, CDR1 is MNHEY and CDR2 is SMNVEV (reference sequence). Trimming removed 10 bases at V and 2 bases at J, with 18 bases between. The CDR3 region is CATSWGGAGNQPQHF. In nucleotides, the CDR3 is TGTGCCACCTCATGGGGGGGGGCGGGCAATCAGCCCCAGCATTTT.

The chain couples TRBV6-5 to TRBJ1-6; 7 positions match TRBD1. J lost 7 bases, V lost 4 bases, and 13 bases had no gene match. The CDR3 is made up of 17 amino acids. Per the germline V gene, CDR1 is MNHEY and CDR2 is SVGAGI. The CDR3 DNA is TGTGCCAGCAGTTTAGGCCCAGGGGGTGTGCGCAATTCACCCCTCCACTTT. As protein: CASSLGPGGVRNSPLHF.

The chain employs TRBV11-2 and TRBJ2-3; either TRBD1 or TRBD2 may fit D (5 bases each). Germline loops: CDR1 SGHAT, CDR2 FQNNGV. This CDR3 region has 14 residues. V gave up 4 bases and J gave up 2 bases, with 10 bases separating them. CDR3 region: CASSSGTLTDTQYF. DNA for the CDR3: TGTGCCAGCAGCTCCGGGACCCTCACAGATACGCAGTATTTT.

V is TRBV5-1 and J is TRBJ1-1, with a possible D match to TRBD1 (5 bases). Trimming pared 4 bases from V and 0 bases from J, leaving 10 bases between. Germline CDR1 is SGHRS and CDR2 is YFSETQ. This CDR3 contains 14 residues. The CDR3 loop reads CASSTQAMNTEAFF. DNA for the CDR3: TGCGCCAGCAGCACACAGGCCATGAACACTGAAGCTTTCTTT.

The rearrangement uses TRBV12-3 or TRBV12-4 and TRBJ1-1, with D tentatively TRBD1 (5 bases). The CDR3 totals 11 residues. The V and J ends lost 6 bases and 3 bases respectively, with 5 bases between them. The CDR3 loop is CASRTDTEAFF. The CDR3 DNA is TGTGCCAGCAGGACAGACACTGAAGCTTTCTTT.

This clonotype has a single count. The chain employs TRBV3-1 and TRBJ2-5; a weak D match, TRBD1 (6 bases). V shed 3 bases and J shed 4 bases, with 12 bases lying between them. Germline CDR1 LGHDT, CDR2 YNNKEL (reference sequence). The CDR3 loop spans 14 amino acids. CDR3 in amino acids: CASSHLQGRETQYF. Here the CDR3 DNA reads TGTGCCAGCAGCCACCTTCAGGGGCGAGAGACCCAGTACTTC.

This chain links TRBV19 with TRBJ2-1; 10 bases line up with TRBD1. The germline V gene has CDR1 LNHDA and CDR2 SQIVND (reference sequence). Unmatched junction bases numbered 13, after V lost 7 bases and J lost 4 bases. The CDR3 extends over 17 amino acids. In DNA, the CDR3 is TGTGCCAGTAAACAATTTCCGGGACAGGGGAAATACAATGAGCAGTTCTTC. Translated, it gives CASKQFPGQGKYNEQFF.